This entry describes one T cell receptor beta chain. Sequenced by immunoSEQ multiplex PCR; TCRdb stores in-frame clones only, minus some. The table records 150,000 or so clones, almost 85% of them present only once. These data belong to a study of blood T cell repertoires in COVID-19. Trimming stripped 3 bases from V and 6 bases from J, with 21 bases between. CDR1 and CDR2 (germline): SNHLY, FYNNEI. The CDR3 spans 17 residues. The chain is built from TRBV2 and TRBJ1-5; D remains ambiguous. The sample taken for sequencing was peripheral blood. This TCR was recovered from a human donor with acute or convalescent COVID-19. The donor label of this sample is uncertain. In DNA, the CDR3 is TGTGCCAGCAGTGACAATTTGGGAGGGAAGCTTTCTCAGCCCCAGCATTTT. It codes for CASSDNLGGKLSQPQHF.